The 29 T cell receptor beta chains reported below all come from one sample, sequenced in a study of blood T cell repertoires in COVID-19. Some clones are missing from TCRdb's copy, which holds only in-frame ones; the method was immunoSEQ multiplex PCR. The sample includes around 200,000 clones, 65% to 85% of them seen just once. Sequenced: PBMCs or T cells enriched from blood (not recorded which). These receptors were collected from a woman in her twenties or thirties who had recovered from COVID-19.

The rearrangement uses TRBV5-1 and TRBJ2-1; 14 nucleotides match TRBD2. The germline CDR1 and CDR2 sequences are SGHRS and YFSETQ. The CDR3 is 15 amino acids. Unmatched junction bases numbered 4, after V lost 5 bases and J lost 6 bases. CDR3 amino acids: CASSYGLAGGNEQFF. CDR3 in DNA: TGCGCCAGCAGTTACGGACTAGCGGGGGGCAATGAGCAGTTCTTC. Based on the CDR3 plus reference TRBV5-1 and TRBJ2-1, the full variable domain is KAGVTQTPRYLIKTRGQQVTLSCSPISGHRSVSWYQQTPGQGLQFLFEYFSETQRNKGNFPGRFSGRQFSNSRSEMNVSTLELGDSALYLCASSYGLAGGNEQFFGPGTRLTVL.

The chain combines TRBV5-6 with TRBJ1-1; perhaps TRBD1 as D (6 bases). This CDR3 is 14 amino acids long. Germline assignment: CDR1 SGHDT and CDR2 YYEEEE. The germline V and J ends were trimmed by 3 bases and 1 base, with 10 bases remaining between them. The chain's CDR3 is CASSSLQGNTEAFF. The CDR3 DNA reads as TGTGCCAGCAGCTCGCTACAGGGGAACACTGAAGCTTTCTTT.

The CDR3 DNA follows: TGTGCCAGCAGCGAGACAGGGGGCTTCTATGGCTACACCTTC. Amino acid sequence: CASSETGGFYGYTF. The chain combines TRBV6-5 with TRBJ1-2, with TRBD1 identical over 10 bases. The ends lost 6 bases at V and 4 bases at J; junction bases unmatched: 5. The CDR3 extends over 14 amino acids. Looked up from germline, CDR1 is MNHEY and CDR2 is SVGAGI.

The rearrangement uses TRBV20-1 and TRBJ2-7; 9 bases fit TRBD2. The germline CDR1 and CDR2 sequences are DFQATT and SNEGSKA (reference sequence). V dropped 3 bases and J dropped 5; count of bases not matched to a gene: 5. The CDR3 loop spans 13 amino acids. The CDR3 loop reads CSASAGGGDEQYF. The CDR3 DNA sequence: TGCAGTGCTAGTGCCGGCGGGGGGGACGAGCAGTACTTC.

The CDR3 DNA follows: TGCGCCAGCAGCTTTCAGGGACAGTTTAATGAAAAACTGTTTTTT. It encodes CASSFQGQFNEKLFF. This chain uses TRBV5-1 with TRBJ1-4, with 7 bases aligning to TRBD1. CDR1 SGHRS and CDR2 YFSETQ come from the germline V gene. Trimming at V came to 2 bases and at J to 4 bases, leaving 5 bases not matched to a gene. The CDR3 has 15 amino acids.

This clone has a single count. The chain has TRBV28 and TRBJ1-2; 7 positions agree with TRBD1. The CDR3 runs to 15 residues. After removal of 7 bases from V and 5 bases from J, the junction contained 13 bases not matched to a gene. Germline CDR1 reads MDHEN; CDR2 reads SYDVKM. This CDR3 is CASTSAEGARYGYTF. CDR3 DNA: TGTGCCAGCACCTCCGCGGAGGGGGCAAGATATGGCTACACCTTC.

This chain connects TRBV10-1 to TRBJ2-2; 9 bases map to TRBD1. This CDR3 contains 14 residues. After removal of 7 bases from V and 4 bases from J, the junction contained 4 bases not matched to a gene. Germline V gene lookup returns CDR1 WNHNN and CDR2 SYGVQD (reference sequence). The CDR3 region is CASIRDRATGELFF. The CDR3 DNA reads TGCGCCAGCATAAGGGACAGGGCCACCGGGGAGCTGTTTTTT.

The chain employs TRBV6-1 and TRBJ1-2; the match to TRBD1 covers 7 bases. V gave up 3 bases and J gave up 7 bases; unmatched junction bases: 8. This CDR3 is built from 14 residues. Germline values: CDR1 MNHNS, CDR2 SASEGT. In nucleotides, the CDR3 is TGTGCCAGCAGTGATTGGAGGGGGCTTCGTGGCTACACCTTC. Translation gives CASSDWRGLRGYTF.

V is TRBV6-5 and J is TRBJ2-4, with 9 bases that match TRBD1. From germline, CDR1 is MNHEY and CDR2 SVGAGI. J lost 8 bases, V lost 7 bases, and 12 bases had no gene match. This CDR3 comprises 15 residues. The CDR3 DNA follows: TGTGCCAGCATAAGGGACAGGGCGATTAGGGACATTCAGTACTTC. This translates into CASIRDRAIRDIQYF.

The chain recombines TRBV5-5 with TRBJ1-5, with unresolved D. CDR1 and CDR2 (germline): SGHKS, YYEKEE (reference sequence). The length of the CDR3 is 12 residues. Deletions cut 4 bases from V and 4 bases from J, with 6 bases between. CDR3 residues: CASSTRNQPQHF. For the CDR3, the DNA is TGTGCCAGCAGCACCCGGAATCAGCCCCAGCATTTT.

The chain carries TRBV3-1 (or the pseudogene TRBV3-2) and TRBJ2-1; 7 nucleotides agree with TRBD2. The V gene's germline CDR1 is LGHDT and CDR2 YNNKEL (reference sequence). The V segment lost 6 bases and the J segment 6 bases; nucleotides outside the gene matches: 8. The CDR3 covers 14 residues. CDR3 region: CASSGGRMGNEQFF. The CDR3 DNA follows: TGTGCCAGCAGTGGCGGGAGAATGGGCAATGAGCAGTTCTTC.

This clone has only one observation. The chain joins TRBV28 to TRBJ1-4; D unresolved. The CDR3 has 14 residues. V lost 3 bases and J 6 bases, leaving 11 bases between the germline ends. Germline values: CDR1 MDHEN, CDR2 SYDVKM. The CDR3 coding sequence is TGTGCCAGCAGTTTGTACAGAGTTGATGAAAAACTGTTTTTT. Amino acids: CASSLYRVDEKLFF.

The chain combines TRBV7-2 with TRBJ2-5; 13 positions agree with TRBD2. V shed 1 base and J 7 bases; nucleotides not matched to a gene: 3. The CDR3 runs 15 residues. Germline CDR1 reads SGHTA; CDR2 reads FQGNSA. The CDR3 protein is CASSLGRTSGRTQYF. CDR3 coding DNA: TGTGCCAGCAGCTTAGGCCGGACTAGCGGGAGGACCCAGTACTTC.

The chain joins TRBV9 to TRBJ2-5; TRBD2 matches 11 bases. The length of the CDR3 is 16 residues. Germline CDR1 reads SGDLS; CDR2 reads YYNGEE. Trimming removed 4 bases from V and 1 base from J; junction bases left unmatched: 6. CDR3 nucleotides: TGTGCCAGCAGCCCCGCTAGCGGGGGGTTCCAAGAGACCCAGTACTTC. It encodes CASSPASGGFQETQYF.

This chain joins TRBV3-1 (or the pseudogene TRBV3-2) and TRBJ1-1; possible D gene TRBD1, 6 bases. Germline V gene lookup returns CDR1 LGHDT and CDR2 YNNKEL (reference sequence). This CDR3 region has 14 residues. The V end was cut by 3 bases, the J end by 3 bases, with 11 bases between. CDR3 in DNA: TGTGCCAGCAGCCACCGGACAGAGGACACTGAAGCTTTCTTT. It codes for CASSHRTEDTEAFF.

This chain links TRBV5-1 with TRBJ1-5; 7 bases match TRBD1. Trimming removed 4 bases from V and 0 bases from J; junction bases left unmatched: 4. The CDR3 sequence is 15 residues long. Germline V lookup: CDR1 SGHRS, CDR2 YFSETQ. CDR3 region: CASSIGTDSNQPQHF. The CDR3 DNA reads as TGCGCCAGCAGCATCGGGACAGATAGCAATCAGCCCCAGCATTTT.

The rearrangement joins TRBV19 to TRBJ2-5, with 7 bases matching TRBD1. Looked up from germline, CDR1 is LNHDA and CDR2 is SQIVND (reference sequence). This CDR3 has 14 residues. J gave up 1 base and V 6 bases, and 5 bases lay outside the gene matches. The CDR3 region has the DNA TGTGCCAGTAGCACCGGGACAGCCCAAGAGACCCAGTACTTC. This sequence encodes CASSTGTAQETQYF. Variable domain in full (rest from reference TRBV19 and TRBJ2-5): DGGITQSPKYLFRKEGQNVTLSCEQNLNHDAMYWYRQDPGQGLRLIYYSQIVNDFQKGDIAEGYSVSREKKESFPLTVTSAQKNPTAFYLCASSTGTAQETQYFGPGTRLLVL.

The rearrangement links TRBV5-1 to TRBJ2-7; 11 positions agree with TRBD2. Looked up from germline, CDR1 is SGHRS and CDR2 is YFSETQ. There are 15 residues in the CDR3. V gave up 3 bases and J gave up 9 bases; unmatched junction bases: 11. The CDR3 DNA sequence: TGCGCCAGCAGCTCTACGACTAGCGGGGCAGGCGGGCAGTACTTC. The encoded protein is CASSSTTSGAGGQYF.

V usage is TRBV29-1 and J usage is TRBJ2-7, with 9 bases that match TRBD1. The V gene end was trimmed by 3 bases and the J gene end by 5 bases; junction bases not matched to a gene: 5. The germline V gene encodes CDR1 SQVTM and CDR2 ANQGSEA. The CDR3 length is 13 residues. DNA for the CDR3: TGCAGCGTTGACCTGGGACAGGGCAACGAGCAGTACTTC. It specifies CSVDLGQGNEQYF.

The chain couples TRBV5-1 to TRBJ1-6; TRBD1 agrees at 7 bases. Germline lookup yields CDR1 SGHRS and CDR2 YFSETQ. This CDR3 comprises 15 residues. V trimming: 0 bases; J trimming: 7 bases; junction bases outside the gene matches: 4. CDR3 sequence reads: CASSLDVTGNSPLHF. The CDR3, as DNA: TGCGCCAGCAGCTTGGATGTGACAGGGAATTCACCCCTCCACTTT.

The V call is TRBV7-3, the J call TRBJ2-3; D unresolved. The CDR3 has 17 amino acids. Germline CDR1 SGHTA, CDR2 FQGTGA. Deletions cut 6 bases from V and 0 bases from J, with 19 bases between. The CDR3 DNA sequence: TGTGCCAGCAGTCCTACCCGAGCCTCAAGAAGCACAGATACGCAGTATTTT. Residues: CASSPTRASRSTDTQYF.

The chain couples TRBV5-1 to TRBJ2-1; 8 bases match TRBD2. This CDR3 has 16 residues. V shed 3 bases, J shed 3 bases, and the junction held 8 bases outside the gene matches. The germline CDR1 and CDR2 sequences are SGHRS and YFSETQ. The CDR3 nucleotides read TGCGCCAGCAGCTCCGGTGGCGGGGGGAGCTACAATGAGCAGTTCTTC. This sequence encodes CASSSGGGGSYNEQFF.

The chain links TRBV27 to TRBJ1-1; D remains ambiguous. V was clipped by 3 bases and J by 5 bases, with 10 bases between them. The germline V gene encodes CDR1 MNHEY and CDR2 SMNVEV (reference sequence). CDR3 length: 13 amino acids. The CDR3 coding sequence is TGTGCCAGCAGTTTGGGAGGGAGTACTGAAGCTTTCTTT. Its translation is CASSLGGSTEAFF.

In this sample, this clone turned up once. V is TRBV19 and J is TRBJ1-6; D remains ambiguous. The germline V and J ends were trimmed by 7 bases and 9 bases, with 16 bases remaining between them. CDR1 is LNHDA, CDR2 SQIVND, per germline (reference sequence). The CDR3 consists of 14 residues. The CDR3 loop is CASTASMIGSPLHF. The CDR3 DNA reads TGTGCCAGTACCGCGTCTATGATCGGTTCACCCCTCCACTTT.

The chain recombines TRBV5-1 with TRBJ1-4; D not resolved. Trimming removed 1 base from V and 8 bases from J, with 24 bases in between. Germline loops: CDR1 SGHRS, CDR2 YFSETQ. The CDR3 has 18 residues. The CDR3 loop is CASSLFQASSTKNEKLFF. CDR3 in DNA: TGCGCCAGCAGCTTGTTTCAGGCCAGTTCCACGAAAAACGAAAAACTGTTTTTT. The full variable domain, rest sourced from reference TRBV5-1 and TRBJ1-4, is KAGVTQTPRYLIKTRGQQVTLSCSPISGHRSVSWYQQTPGQGLQFLFEYFSETQRNKGNFPGRFSGRQFSNSRSEMNVSTLELGDSALYLCASSLFQASSTKNEKLFFGSGTQLSVL.

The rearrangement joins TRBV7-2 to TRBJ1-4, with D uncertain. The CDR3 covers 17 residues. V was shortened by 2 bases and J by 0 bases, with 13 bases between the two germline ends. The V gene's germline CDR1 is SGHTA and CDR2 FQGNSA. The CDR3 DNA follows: TGTGCCAGCAGCTTATCTGGCATCCTTGCAACTAATGAAAAACTGTTTTTT. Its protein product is CASSLSGILATNEKLFF. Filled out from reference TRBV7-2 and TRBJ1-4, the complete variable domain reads GAGVSQSPSNKVTEKGKDVELRCDPISGHTALYWYRQSLGQGLEFLIYFQGNSAPDKSGLPSDRFSAERTGGSVSTLTIQRTQQEDSAVYLCASSLSGILATNEKLFFGSGTQLSVL.

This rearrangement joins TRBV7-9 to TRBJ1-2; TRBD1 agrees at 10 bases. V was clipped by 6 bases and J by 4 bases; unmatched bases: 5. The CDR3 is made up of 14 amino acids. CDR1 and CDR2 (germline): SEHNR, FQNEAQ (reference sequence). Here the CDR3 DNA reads TGTGCCAGCAGAAGGGGACAGGGGACCTATGGCTACACCTTC. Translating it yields CASRRGQGTYGYTF.

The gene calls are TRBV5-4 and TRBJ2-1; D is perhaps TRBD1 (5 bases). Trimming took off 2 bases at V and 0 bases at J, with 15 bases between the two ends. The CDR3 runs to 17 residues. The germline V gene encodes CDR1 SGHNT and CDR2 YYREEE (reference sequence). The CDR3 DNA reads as TGTGCCAGCAGCTTCCCATCAGGGCCGGGCTCCTACAATGAGCAGTTCTTC. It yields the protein CASSFPSGPGSYNEQFF.

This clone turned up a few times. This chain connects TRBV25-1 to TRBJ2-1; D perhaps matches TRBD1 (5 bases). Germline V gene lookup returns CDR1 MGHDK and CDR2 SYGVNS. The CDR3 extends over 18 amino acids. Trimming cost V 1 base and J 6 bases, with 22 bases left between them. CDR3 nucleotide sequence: TGTGCCAGCAGTGAATGGGGCTACCCAAGGGAAACTCTCAATGAGCAGTTCTTC. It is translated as CASSEWGYPRETLNEQFF.